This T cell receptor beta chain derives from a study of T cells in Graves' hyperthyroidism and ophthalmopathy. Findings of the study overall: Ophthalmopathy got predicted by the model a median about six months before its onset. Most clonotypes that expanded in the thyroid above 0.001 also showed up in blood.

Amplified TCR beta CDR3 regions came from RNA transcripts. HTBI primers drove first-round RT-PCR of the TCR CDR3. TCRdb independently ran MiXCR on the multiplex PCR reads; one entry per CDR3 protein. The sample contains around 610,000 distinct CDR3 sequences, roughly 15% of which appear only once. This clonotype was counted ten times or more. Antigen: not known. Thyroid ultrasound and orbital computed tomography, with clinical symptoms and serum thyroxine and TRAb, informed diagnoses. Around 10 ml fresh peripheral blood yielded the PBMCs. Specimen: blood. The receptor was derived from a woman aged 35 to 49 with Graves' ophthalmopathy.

CDR3 sequence: CASSEGQGHSYEQYF. CDR3 coding DNA: TGTGCCAGCAGCGAGGGGCAGGGGCACTCCTACGAGCAGTACTTC. The rearrangement joins TRBV6-1 to TRBJ2-7; D might be TRBD1 (6 bases). CDR1 and CDR2 from the germline V gene are MNHNS and SASEGT. Trimming shortened V by 6 bases and J by 0 bases, and 15 bases separated the two germline ends. CDR3 length: 15 amino acids.